This is a list of T cell receptor beta chains from one sample in a study of control samples from healthy donors and cancer patients. Clones were sequenced by immunoSEQ multiplex PCR, and TCRdb holds only the in-frame ones, with some missing. The data hold roughly 100,000 clones, with 80% to 90% observed a single time. The sample comprised PBMCs. These receptors were taken from a man in his sixties with lung cancer. CDR3s leave out the opening cysteine and the closing phenylalanine or tryptophan. Size is stated for part of the rows, as once, few or many counts, or as a class when the clone is expanded.

v_call	clone_size	j_call	cdr3_aa
TRBV7-8	NA	TRBJ2-7	ASSPQSGGVHEQY
TRBV18	NA	TRBJ2-3	ASSPGGTSVTDTQY
TRBV7-7	NA	TRBJ2-1	ASSLTGQGADEQF
TRBV7-9	few	TRBJ1-5	ASGDSNQPQH
TRBV5-8	once	TRBJ2-4	ASSLPGLALLVKNIQY
TRBV11-3	once	TRBJ2-2	ASSQTRSTGELF
TRBV7-2	NA	TRBJ1-1	ASNSQRNTEAF
TRBV9	few	TRBJ2-7	ASSVGVGDGSEQY
TRBV5-1	NA	TRBJ2-4	ASSLRGAGAKNIQY
TRBV7-8	NA	TRBJ1-1	ASSWTGGIEDTEAF
TRBV2	NA	TRBJ2-5	ASSVDRGQTQY
TRBV14	NA	TRBJ1-4	ASSQGGDPEKLF
TRBV3-1/TRBV3-2	NA	TRBJ2-1	ASSPFYNEQF
TRBV29-1	NA	TRBJ2-7	SVDFPGGHEQY
TRBV7-9	once	TRBJ1-2	ASSLEIGRESYGYT
TRBV7-9	NA	TRBJ2-3	ASSLFLLAGGLTDTQY
TRBV18	NA	TRBJ1-1	ASSTGGETEAF
TRBV5-1	once	TRBJ2-2	ASSLRSGGSNTGELF
TRBV5-1	NA	TRBJ2-7	ASSWTGTGADEQY
TRBV7-9	NA	TRBJ1-1	ASSPGDGQGDTEAF
TRBV18	NA	TRBJ1-4	ASSPADRANEKLF
TRBV6-5	NA	TRBJ2-1	ASKRGGARSEQF
TRBV3-1/TRBV3-2	NA	TRBJ1-2	ASSQDLRLVGYT
TRBV18	NA	TRBJ1-3	ASSPSSAQVNSGNTIY
TRBV5-4	NA	TRBJ2-5	ASSLDRGETQY
TRBV5-8	NA	TRBJ2-7	ASSLARRTGVENEQY
TRBV11-2	NA	TRBJ2-1	ASSIHTSGLAYNEQF
TRBV6-1	NA	TRBJ1-4	ASSEISNEKLF
TRBV24-1	NA	TRBJ2-3	ATSDFRSTDTQY
TRBV5-1	NA	TRBJ1-2	ASSRGPGNPPT
TRBV7-7	NA	TRBJ2-1	ASSPGGSGLGGEQF
TRBV2	NA	TRBJ2-3	ASSGTIGADTQY
TRBV6-1	NA	TRBJ2-7	ASSERGEQY
TRBV30	NA	TRBJ2-1	AWSVGGLGDEQF
TRBV30	NA	TRBJ2-7	AWRGPPGSEQY
TRBV6-1	NA	TRBJ1-5	ASSESTSNQPQH
TRBV25-1	few	TRBJ1-6	ASRDRDNSPLH
TRBV18	NA	TRBJ1-6	ASSPTGGYNSPLH
TRBV7-9	NA	TRBJ2-3	ASSPTSGWADTQY
TRBV7-9	NA	TRBJ2-1	ASSRRDEQF
TRBV4-1	NA	TRBJ2-3	ASSFRETDTQY